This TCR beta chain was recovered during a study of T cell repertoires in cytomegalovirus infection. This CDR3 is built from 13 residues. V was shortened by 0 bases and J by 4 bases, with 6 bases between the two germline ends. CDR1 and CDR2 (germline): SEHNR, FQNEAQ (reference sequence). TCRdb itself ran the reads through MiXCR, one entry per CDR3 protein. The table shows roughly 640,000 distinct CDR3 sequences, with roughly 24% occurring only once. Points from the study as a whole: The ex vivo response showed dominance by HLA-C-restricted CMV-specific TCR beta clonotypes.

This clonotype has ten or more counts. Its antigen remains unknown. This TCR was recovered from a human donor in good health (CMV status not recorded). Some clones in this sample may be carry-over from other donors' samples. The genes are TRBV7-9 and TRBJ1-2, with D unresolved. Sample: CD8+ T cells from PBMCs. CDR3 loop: CASSLAPFYGYTF. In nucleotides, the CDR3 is TGTGCCAGCAGCTTAGCGCCGTTCTATGGCTACACCTTC.